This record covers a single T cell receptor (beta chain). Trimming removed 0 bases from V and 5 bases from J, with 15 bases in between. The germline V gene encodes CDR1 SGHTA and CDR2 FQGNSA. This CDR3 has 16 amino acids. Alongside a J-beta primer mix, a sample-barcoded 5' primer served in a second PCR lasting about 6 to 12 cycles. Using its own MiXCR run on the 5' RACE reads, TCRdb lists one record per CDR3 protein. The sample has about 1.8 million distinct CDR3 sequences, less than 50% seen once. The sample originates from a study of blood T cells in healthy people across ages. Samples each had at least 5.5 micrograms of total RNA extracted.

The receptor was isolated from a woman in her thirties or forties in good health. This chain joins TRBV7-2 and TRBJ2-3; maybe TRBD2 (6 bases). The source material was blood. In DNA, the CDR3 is TGTGCCAGCAGCTTAGCGGCCAGCGGGCGGGGAGATACGCAGTATTTT. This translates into CASSLAASGRGDTQYF. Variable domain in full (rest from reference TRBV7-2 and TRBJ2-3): GAGVSQSPSNKVTEKGKDVELRCDPISGHTALYWYRQSLGQGLEFLIYFQGNSAPDKSGLPSDRFSAERTGGSVSTLTIQRTQQEDSAVYLCASSLAASGRGDTQYFGPGTRLTVL.